This entry lists 14 T cell receptor beta chains sequenced from one sample in a study of T cell repertoires in cytomegalovirus infection. TCRdb ran MiXCR on the reads and lists one entry per CDR3 protein. The sample carries about 80,000 distinct CDR3 sequences, roughly 3.6% recorded once. Sequences were obtained from PBMCs. The source is a human donor in good health (CMV status not recorded). Some clones in this sample may be carry-over from other donors' samples.

In its sample, this clonotype was seen many times. The CDR3 DNA reads TGTGCCAGCAGCTTAACAGGGGCCGCTAATTCACCCCTCCACTTT. Protein sequence: CASSLTGAANSPLHF. The chain joins TRBV11-2 to TRBJ1-6; TRBD1 matches at 7 bases. The CDR3 length is 15 residues. The junction had 4 bases not matched to a gene; V was cut back by 2 bases and J by 6 bases. Germline-derived CDR1 and CDR2 are SGHAT and FQNNGV.

This clonotype was counted at least ten times. The rearrangement joins TRBV7-2 to TRBJ2-1, with no clear D. The CDR3 loop spans 11 amino acids. Trimming removed 3 bases from V and 3 bases from J, with 0 bases in between. Germline V gives CDR1 SGHTA, CDR2 FQGNSA. The CDR3 sequence: CASSFYNEQFF. CDR3 sequence (DNA): TGTGCCAGCAGCTTCTACAATGAGCAGTTCTTC. The full variable domain, its missing parts supplied by reference TRBV7-2 and TRBJ2-1, is GAGVSQSPSNKVTEKGKDVELRCDPISGHTALYWYRQSLGQGLEFLIYFQGNSAPDKSGLPSDRFSAERTGGSVSTLTIQRTQQEDSAVYLCASSFYNEQFFGPGTRLTVL.

This clonotype was counted many times. The gene calls are TRBV28 and TRBJ2-5; possibly TRBD1 for D (6 bases). Trimming took off 7 bases at V and 5 bases at J, with 20 bases between the two ends. Per germline, CDR1 MDHEN and CDR2 SYDVKM. The CDR3 is 15 residues long. In DNA, the CDR3 is TGTGCCAGCACTCGAGGAGAGGGGGTGGCGGAGACCCAGTACTTC. It specifies CASTRGEGVAETQYF.

This clonotype was counted at least ten times. The chain carries TRBV7-2 and TRBJ1-5; 7 bases line up with TRBD1. V was pared by 6 bases and J by 3 bases, with 5 bases of the junction left unmatched. This CDR3 region has 14 residues. Germline-derived CDR1 and CDR2 are SGHTA and FQGNSA. Written as DNA, the CDR3 is TGTGCCAGCAGTCCACAGGGGTACAATCAGCCCCAGCATTTT. The encoded protein is CASSPQGYNQPQHF.

This clonotype was observed many times. The chain recombines TRBV6-6 with TRBJ1-6; a weak D match, TRBD1 (5 bases). Germline loops: CDR1 MNHNY, CDR2 SVGAGI (reference sequence). V lost 5 bases and J lost 5, with 10 bases in between. CDR3 length: 14 residues. CDR3: CASSPDSNNSPLHF. CDR3 nucleotides: TGTGCCAGCAGTCCCGACAGTAATAATTCACCCCTCCACTTT.

This clonotype has a count of ten or more. This rearrangement joins TRBV6-1 to TRBJ2-7; 7 bases are shared with TRBD1. CDR1 MNHNS and CDR2 SASEGT come from the germline V gene. The CDR3 is made up of 15 amino acids. The V and J ends lost 6 bases and 5 bases, in that order; junction bases with no gene match: 13. CDR3: CASSSEGQLPNEQYF. Written as DNA, the CDR3 is TGTGCCAGCAGCAGCGAGGGACAGCTTCCGAACGAGCAGTACTTC.

This clonotype was picked up many times. The rearrangement links TRBV7-8 to TRBJ2-3; D unresolved. This CDR3 contains 15 residues. Between the trimmed V and J ends, which lost 2 bases and 1 base, there was a span of 10 bases. Germline loops: CDR1 SGHVS, CDR2 FQNEAQ. In DNA form, the CDR3 reads TGTGCCAGCAGCTTAACCGCCTGGGGCACAGATACGCAGTATTTT. Translated: CASSLTAWGTDTQYF. Based on the CDR3 plus reference TRBV7-8 and TRBJ2-3, the full variable domain is GAGVSQSPRYKVAKRGQDVALRCDPISGHVSLFWYQQALGQGPEFLTYFQNEAQLDKSGLPSDRFFAERPEGSVSTLKIQRTQQEDSAVYLCASSLTAWGTDTQYFGPGTRLTVL.

This clonotype showed up many times. V usage is TRBV12-3 or TRBV12-4 and J usage is TRBJ2-2, with D unresolved. The CDR3 length is 15 residues. Trimming removed 5 bases from V and 2 bases from J, with 12 bases in between. Written as DNA, the CDR3 is TGTGCCAGCAGTCAGTTAGGCCCCAACACCGGGGAGCTGTTTTTT. Translation: CASSQLGPNTGELFF.

This clonotype was picked up many times. V is TRBV6-2 or TRBV6-3 and J is TRBJ1-2; D is ambiguous. V shed 8 bases and J shed 3 bases, with 10 bases lying between them. The CDR3 covers 12 residues. Per germline, CDR1 MNHEY and CDR2 SVGEGT. The CDR3 spells CASRPGDYGYTF. The CDR3 DNA reads as TGTGCCAGCCGACCCGGGGACTATGGCTACACCTTC.

This clonotype came up many times. This chain uses TRBV7-9 with TRBJ1-6; the match to TRBD1 covers 8 bases. The length of the CDR3 is 16 residues. V gave up 5 bases and J gave up 4 bases; unmatched junction bases: 7. The germline V gene has CDR1 SEHNR and CDR2 FQNEAQ (reference sequence). DNA for the CDR3: TGTGCCAGCAGCGGGACCGGGACAGGTTATAATTCACCCCTCCACTTT. Protein sequence: CASSGTGTGYNSPLHF.

This clonotype was seen many times. The rearrangement links TRBV28 to TRBJ1-5; TRBD1 matches at 9 bases. Trimming took 7 bases from V and 5 from J; bases not matched to a gene: 9. The CDR3 consists of 15 residues. Per the germline V gene, CDR1 is MDHEN and CDR2 is SYDVKM. The CDR3 is CASKSWGTGHQPQHF. The DNA of the CDR3 is TGTGCCAGCAAGTCATGGGGGACAGGGCATCAGCCCCAGCATTTT.

This clonotype appeared many times. The chain is built from TRBV7-2 and TRBJ1-6; tentatively, D is TRBD1 (5 bases). V gave up 5 bases and J gave up 7 bases, with 12 bases separating them. The germline CDR1 and CDR2 sequences are SGHTA and FQGNSA. This CDR3 spans 14 amino acids. This CDR3 is CASSRPWGNSPLHF. In DNA, the CDR3 is TGTGCCAGCAGCCGCCCTTGGGGGAATTCACCCCTCCACTTT.

The table lists this clonotype with many counts. The V call is TRBV18, the J call TRBJ1-1; tentative D call: TRBD1 (5 bases). CDR1 is KGHSH and CDR2 is LQKENI in the germline V gene. This CDR3 comprises 14 residues. With 2 bases removed from V and 1 base from J, the gap between germline ends came to 8 bases. The CDR3 loop is CASSPAGTNTEAFF. The CDR3, as DNA: TGTGCCAGCTCACCAGCAGGGACGAACACTGAAGCTTTCTTT.

This clonotype was counted ten times or more. The CDR3 DNA sequence: TGTGCCAGCAGTTTAAGGAGGACAGCTGTTCGAGGGACCCAGTACTTC. It yields the protein CASSLRRTAVRGTQYF. The chain has TRBV28 and TRBJ2-5, with D maybe TRBD1 (6 bases). In germline, CDR1 is MDHEN, CDR2 SYDVKM. Trimming cost V 2 bases and J 7 bases, with 20 bases left between them. The CDR3 has 16 amino acids.